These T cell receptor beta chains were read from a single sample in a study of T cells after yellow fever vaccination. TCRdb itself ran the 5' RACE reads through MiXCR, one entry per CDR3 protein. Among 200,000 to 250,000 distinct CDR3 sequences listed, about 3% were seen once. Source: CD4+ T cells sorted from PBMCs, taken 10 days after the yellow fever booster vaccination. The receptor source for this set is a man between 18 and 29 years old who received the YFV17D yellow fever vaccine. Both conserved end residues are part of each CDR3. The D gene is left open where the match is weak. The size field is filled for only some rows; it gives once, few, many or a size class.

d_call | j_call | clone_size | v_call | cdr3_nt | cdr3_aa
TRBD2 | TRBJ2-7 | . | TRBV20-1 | TGCAGTGCTCCTAGCGGGGGGGACGAGCAGTACTTC | CSAPSGGDEQYF
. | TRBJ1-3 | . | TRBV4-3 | TGCGCCAGCAGCCAAGCACACGAGAGCTCTGGAAACACCATATATTTT | CASSQAHESSGNTIYF
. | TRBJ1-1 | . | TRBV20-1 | TGCAGTGCTAGAGATCGGGGGGGTATGAACACTGAAGCTTTCTTT | CSARDRGGMNTEAFF
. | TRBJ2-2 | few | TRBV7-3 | TGTGCCAGCAGCTTAGTCTGGAGTTCCGGGGAGCTGTTTTTT | CASSLVWSSGELFF
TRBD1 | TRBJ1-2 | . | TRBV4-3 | TGCGCCAGCAGCCAATCGGACAGGGGCAGTGGCTACACCTTC | CASSQSDRGSGYTF
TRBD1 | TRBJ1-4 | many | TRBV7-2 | TGTGCCAGCAGCCGGACAGGGATTTCCCCAAAACTGTTTTTT | CASSRTGISPKLFF
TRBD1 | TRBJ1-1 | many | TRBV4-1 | TGCGCCAGCACCGCCAACAGGGGGCTCGACACTGAAGCTTTCTTT | CASTANRGLDTEAFF
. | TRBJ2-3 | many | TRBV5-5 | TGTGCCAGCAGCTTGGTACAGGGTCAGACAGATACGCAGTATTTT | CASSLVQGQTDTQYF
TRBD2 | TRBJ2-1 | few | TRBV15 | TGTGCCACCAGCGCCGGGAGGGGTTCCTACAATGAGCAGTTCTTC | CATSAGRGSYNEQFF
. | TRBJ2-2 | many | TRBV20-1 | TGCAGTGCTGGGAACACCGGGGAGCTGTTTTTT | CSAGNTGELFF
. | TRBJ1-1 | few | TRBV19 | TGTGCCAGTTCCTCTCGGAACAGGCCGAACACTGAAGCTTTCTTT | CASSSRNRPNTEAFF
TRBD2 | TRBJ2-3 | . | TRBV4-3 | TGCGCCAGCAGCCACACTAGCGAGGATACGCAGTATTTT | CASSHTSEDTQYF
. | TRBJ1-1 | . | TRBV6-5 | TGTGCCAGCAGTTACTCGGGAGGCTCCACTGAAGCTTTCTTT | CASSYSGGSTEAFF
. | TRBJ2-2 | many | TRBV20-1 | TGCAGTGCTAGAGATTTCAGGCAACTGAACACCGGGGAGCTGTTTTTT | CSARDFRQLNTGELFF
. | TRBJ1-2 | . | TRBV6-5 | TGTGCCAGCAGTTACCCCGCGGGGAGTGGCTATGGCTACACCTTC | CASSYPAGSGYGYTF
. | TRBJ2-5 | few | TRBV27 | TGTGCCAGCATTGGCGACAGAGGGGGCCAAGAGACCCAGTACTTC | CASIGDRGGQETQYF
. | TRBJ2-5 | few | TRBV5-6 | TGTGCCAGCAGCTTGGACGGGGGTTTAAGGAAGACCCAGTACTTC | CASSLDGGLRKTQYF
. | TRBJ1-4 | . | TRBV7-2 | TGTGCCAGTGCACAGGAAAGGGCAACTAATGAAAAACTGTTTTTT | CASAQERATNEKLFF
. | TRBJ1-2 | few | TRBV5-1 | TGCGCCAGCAGCTTGGTTCCGAATCAGGGCGGTGGCTACACCTTC | CASSLVPNQGGGYTF
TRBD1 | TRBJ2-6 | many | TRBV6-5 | TGTGCCAGCAGACGACAGGGTGGAAGAGCCAACGTCCTGACTTTC | CASRRQGGRANVLTF
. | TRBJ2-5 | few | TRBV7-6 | TGTGCCAGCAGCCGACGGACAGACCAAGAGACCCAGTACTTC | CASSRRTDQETQYF
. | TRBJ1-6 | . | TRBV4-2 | TGTGCCAGCAGCCAAGACTGGGGGGGGGATTCACCCCTCCACTTT | CASSQDWGGDSPLHF
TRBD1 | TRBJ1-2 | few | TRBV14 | TGTGCCAGCAGCCAAGCCCGACAGGGCGGAGGCTACACCTTC | CASSQARQGGGYTF
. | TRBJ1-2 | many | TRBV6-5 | TGTGCCAGCAGGGGAATGGGGGACTATGGCTACACCTTC | CASRGMGDYGYTF
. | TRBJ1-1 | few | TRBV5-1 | TGCGCCAGCAGCTTGATAGGTTATGAAGTTTTCTTT | CASSLIGYEVFF
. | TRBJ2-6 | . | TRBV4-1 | TGCGCCAGCAGCCAAGAAGGGGGGAGCTCTGGGGCCAACGTCCTGACTTTC | CASSQEGGSSGANVLTF
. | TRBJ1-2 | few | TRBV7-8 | TGTGCCAGCAGCTTAGCGCGCAGGGGCCCCATCGGTGGCTACACCTTC | CASSLARRGPIGGYTF
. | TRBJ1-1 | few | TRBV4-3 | TGCGCCAGCAGCCCCGGGAAGCAGTCAGGAGACACTGAAGCTTTCTTT | CASSPGKQSGDTEAFF
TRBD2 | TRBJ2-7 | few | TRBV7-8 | TGTGCCAGCTTGCCCCGGGGGGATGACTACGAGCAGTACTTC | CASLPRGDDYEQYF
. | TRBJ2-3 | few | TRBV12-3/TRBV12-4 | TGTGCCAGCAGTTTGGCGGGGTATACGCAGTATTTT | CASSLAGYTQYF
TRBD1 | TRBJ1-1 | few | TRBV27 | TGTGCCAGCAGTCGCTTACAGGGGGGGACTGAAGCTTTCTTT | CASSRLQGGTEAFF
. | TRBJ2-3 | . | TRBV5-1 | TGCGCCAGCAGCTCCAGTACCCCTAGCACAGATACGCAGTATTTT | CASSSSTPSTDTQYF
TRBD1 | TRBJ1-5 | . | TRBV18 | TGTGCCAGCTCACTTACGACAGGGTACAATCAGCCCCAGCATTTT | CASSLTTGYNQPQHF
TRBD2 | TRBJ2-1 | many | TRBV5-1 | TGCGCCAGCAGCCCTACTAGCGGTACTAAGGGAGGTGAGCAGTTCTTC | CASSPTSGTKGGEQFF
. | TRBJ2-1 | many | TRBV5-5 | TGTGCCAGCAGCTTGGCCGTTAGTCCCAATGAGCAGTTCTTC | CASSLAVSPNEQFF
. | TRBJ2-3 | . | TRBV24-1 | TGTGCCACCAGTGCCACCGGGACGGATACAGATACGCAGTATTTT | CATSATGTDTDTQYF
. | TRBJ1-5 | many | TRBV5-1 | TGTGCCAGCTCACTGGACGGAAATCAGCCCCAGCATTTT | CASSLDGNQPQHF
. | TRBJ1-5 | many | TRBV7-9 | TGTGCCAGCAGCTTAGCGGGGGATCAGCCCCAGCATTTT | CASSLAGDQPQHF
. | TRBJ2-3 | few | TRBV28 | TGTGCCAGCAGCCTCCTCACAGATACGCAGTATTTT | CASSLLTDTQYF
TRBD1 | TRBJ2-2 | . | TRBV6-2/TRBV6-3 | TGTGCCAGCAGTTCCCAGGGGGCCGGGCACACCGGGGAGCTGTTTTTT | CASSSQGAGHTGELFF
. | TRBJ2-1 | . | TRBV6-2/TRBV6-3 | TGTGCCAGCAGTTACTCTAAAGGCAGGGGAAAGCCCAATGAGCAGTTCTTC | CASSYSKGRGKPNEQFF
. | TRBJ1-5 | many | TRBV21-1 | TGTGCCAGCAGCAAAGCGGTGGGCAATCAGCCCCAGCATTTT | CASSKAVGNQPQHF
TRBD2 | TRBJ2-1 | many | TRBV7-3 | TGTGCCAGCAGCTTGATCGGGGGGGCCCACAATGAGCAGTTCTTC | CASSLIGGAHNEQFF
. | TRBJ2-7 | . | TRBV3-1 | TGTGCCAGCAGCCGGTTCCAGGGGGGCCTAGACTACGAGCAGTACTTC | CASSRFQGGLDYEQYF